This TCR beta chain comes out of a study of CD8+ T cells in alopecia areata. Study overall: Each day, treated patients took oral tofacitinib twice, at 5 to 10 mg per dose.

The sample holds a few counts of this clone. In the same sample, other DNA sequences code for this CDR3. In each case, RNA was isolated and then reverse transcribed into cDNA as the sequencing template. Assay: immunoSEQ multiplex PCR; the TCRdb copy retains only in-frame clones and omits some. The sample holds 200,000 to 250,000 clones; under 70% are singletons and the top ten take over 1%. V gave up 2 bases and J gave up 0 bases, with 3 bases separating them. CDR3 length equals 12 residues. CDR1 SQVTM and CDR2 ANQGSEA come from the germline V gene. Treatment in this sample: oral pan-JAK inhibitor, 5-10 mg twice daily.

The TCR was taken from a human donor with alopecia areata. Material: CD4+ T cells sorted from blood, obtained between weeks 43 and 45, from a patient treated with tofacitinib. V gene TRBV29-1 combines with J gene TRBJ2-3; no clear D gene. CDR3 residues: CSVETSTDTQYF. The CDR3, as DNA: TGCAGCGTTGAAACCAGCACAGATACGCAGTATTTT.